This T cell receptor beta chain is drawn from a study of blood T cells in healthy people across ages. The authors ran a second PCR of about 6 to 12 cycles using a sample-barcoded 5' primer and a J-beta primer mix. Each cDNA molecule carried a tag from a template-switch adaptor that contained 12 random nucleotides. In TCRdb, the 5' RACE reads were re-called with MiXCR into one record per CDR3 protein. The data contain around 1,000,000 distinct CDR3 sequences, about 25% of them singletons. Looked up from germline, CDR1 is SGHVS and CDR2 is FQNEAQ. The ends were cut back, 5 bases at V and 7 bases at J, with 20 bases in the middle. CDR3 length: 15 residues. These data were also reused for a study on T cells of mothers and their children.

This sequence was found in a girl aged 2-15 years in good health. The chain combines TRBV7-8 with TRBJ1-2; a possible D gene is TRBD1 (5 bases). Sequencing used blood. The DNA for the CDR3 is TGTGCCAGCAGCCCCGAGGCATCAGGGAGTATTGGCTACACCTTC. Protein product: CASSPEASGSIGYTF.